These 5 T cell receptor beta chains originate from one sample sequenced in a study of vaccination and CD4 T cells after COVID-19. Their target antigens are unknown. The Oncomine TCR Beta short-read assay sequenced DNA from cultured CD4+ T cells. TCRdb reprocessed the PCR reads via MiXCR and lists one record per CDR3 protein. Here the sample spans about 20,000 distinct CDR3 sequences, approximately 44% being singletons. The treatment denotes: roughly 10-day PBMC culture with coronavirus spike peptide pools or control peptides (ViraFEST assay). Here the sequenced sample was CD4+ T cells from blood, cultured in vitro, taken after SARS-CoV-2 vaccination. The receptors shown here come from a human donor who had recovered from COVID-19.

The CDR3 region has the DNA TGCAGTGCGAAGAGAGAACCCACTGAAGCTTTCTTT. This sequence encodes CSAKREPTEAFF. V gene TRBV20-1 combines with J gene TRBJ1-1; D remains unclear. CDR1 and CDR2 from the germline V gene are DFQATT and SNEGSKA (reference sequence). The CDR3 runs 12 residues. The V end was cut by 6 bases, the J end by 4 bases, with 12 bases between.

The rearrangement links TRBV29-1 to TRBJ1-2, with TRBD1 matching 9 bases. Trimming cost V 7 bases and J 1 base; bases outside gene matches: 10. In germline, CDR1 is SQVTM, CDR2 ANQGSEA. This CDR3 contains 15 residues. CDR3 sequence: CSAIDRQGGNYGYTF. For the CDR3, the DNA is TGCAGCGCCATAGACCGACAGGGGGGTAACTATGGCTACACCTTC.

The chain employs TRBV10-3 and TRBJ1-1; weak D call: TRBD1 (6 bases). The CDR3 totals 15 residues. Germline V gene data show CDR1 as ENHRY and CDR2 as SYGVKD. V lost 5 bases to trimming and J lost 0 bases, with 13 bases between them. The CDR3: CAISTRQALNTEAFF. The CDR3 nucleotides are TGTGCCATCAGTACCAGACAGGCGTTGAACACTGAAGCTTTCTTT.

This chain connects TRBV11-3 to TRBJ2-5; D is unclear. V lost 5 bases and J 0 bases, leaving 16 bases between the germline ends. Germline V gene data show CDR1 as SGHNT and CDR2 as YENEEA. The CDR3 sequence is 16 residues long. The CDR3 coding sequence is TGTGCCAGCAGCCGGCTGGGTACACTGAACCAAGAGACCCAGTACTTC. It codes for CASSRLGTLNQETQYF.

This clonotype has more than one count but fewer than ten. The CDR3 protein is CSAPPPGGPNEQFF. CDR3 coding DNA: TGCAGTGCCCCCCCCCCGGGGGGGCCCAATGAGCAGTTCTTC. J is TRBJ2-1 and V is TRBV20-1, with 8 bases fitting TRBD2. Germline values: CDR1 DFQATT, CDR2 SNEGSKA (reference sequence). Germline trimming cut 6 bases from V and 6 bases from J; bases unmatched to any gene: 10. The CDR3 is made up of 14 amino acids.